This T cell receptor (beta chain) was obtained from a study of identical twins. TCRdb reanalysed the 5' RACE reads using MiXCR and keeps one entry per CDR3 protein. The data contain hundreds of thousands of distinct CDR3 sequences, approximately 22% of them singletons. The CDR3 runs to 15 residues. V was shortened by 0 bases and J by 5 bases, with 13 bases between the two germline ends. Germline CDR1 and CDR2: DFQATT and SNEGSKA (reference sequence). In this sample, this clonotype turned up a few times. The data also belong to a second study, concerning T cells expressing NK-cell markers. That study reports: The share of CD8+ T cells held by dominant NKG2C+ clonotypes was about 1.0-7.5% in about 6 donors.

The chain recombines TRBV20-1 with TRBJ1-4; D gene uncertain. Material for sequencing was PBMCs. This clonotype was obtained from a woman younger than 35 in good health. The CDR3, as DNA: TGCAGTGCTAGAGATTTTTGGGGTAGCAATGAAAAACTGTTTTTT. Translated, it gives CSARDFWGSNEKLFF.